Presented here are 28 T cell receptor beta chains from one specimen sequenced in a study of T cell responses to AZD1222 COVID-19 vaccine. Clones were read by immunoSEQ multiplex PCR, and TCRdb kept only the in-frame ones, dropping some. The sample lists fewer than 110,000 clones, 75% to 95% occurring once. The sample was peripheral blood, taken 28 days after the second AZD1222 dose. These receptors all come from an adult who received the AZD1222 COVID-19 vaccine.

J is TRBJ1-5 and V is TRBV7-6; 9 bases match TRBD1. Per the germline V gene, CDR1 is SGHVS and CDR2 is FNYEAQ. Trimming cost V 5 bases and J 0 bases; bases outside gene matches: 2. CDR3 size: 15 residues. CDR3 amino acids: CASSLTGGSNQPQHF. The CDR3, as DNA: TGTGCCAGCAGCCTGACAGGGGGTAGCAATCAGCCCCAGCATTTT.

This clone was observed a single time. Additional DNA sequences in this sample encode the identical CDR3. The CDR3 loop reads CASSYRGNTEAFF. CDR3 in DNA: TGTGCCAGCAGTTACCGGGGGAACACTGAAGCTTTCTTT. V and J are TRBV6-5 and TRBJ1-1; D not resolved. From germline, CDR1 is MNHEY and CDR2 SVGAGI. V was cut by 2 bases and J by 1 base, with 5 bases left in between. CDR3 length: 13 amino acids.

This rearrangement joins TRBV12-3 or TRBV12-4 to TRBJ2-1; D is unresolved. CDR3 length equals 12 residues. V dropped 6 bases and J dropped 6 bases, with 9 bases sitting between them. The CDR3, as DNA: TGTGCCAGCAGCCTAAAGGTCAATGAGCAGTTCTTC. Encoded protein: CASSLKVNEQFF.

This rearrangement joins TRBV5-6 to TRBJ2-5; tentative D call: TRBD2 (5 bases). Trimming pared 3 bases from V and 4 bases from J, leaving 13 bases between. Per germline, CDR1 SGHDT and CDR2 YYEEEE. The CDR3 is 14 amino acids. CDR3 nucleotide sequence: TGTGCCAGCAGCTCTATTTCCGAGGGAGAGACCCAGTACTTC. Residues: CASSSISEGETQYF.

The chain uses TRBV6-2 or TRBV6-3 and TRBJ2-7; D is unclear. In germline, CDR1 is MNHEY, CDR2 SVGEGT. V dropped 2 bases and J dropped 6 bases, with 5 bases sitting between them. This CDR3 is built from 11 residues. CDR3 sequence: CASSYQREQYF. CDR3 bases: TGTGCCAGCAGTTACCAGCGCGAGCAGTACTTC.

CDR3 sequence (DNA): TGTGCCAGCAGCTTACAGGGGACATACAATGAGCAGTTCTTC. It encodes CASSLQGTYNEQFF. This chain connects TRBV5-4 to TRBJ2-1; 7 bases are shared with TRBD1. This CDR3 comprises 14 residues. Trimming at V came to 2 bases and at J to 4 bases, leaving 3 bases not matched to a gene. CDR1 and CDR2 (germline): SGHNT, YYREEE (reference sequence).

This sequence joins TRBV13 and TRBJ2-3; D may be TRBD1 (5 bases). Germline V CDR1 and CDR2: PRHDT, FYEKMQ (reference sequence). Trimming removed 2 bases from V and 5 bases from J, with 17 bases in between. This CDR3 is built from 16 residues. As DNA, the CDR3 is TGTGCCAGCAGCTTAAGGGGAAGTTATTACGAAGATACGCAGTATTTT. Translating it yields CASSLRGSYYEDTQYF. Full variable domain (outside the CDR3, taken from reference TRBV13 and TRBJ2-3): AAGVIQSPRHLIKEKRETATLKCYPIPRHDTVYWYQQGPGQDPQFLISFYEKMQSDKGSIPDRFSAQQFSDYHSELNMSSLELGDSALYFCASSLRGSYYEDTQYFGPGTRLTVL.

The rearrangement links TRBV9 to TRBJ1-3, with D unclear. Germline V lookup: CDR1 SGDLS, CDR2 YYNGEE. V was clipped by 0 bases and J by 3 bases, with 4 bases between them. The CDR3 spans 13 residues. CDR3 sequence reads: CASSVDSGNTIYF. The CDR3 nucleotides read TGTGCCAGCAGCGTAGACAGTGGAAACACCATATATTTT. Supplemented by reference TRBV9 and TRBJ1-3, the full variable domain reads DSGVTQTPKHLITATGQRVTLRCSPRSGDLSVYWYQQSLDQGLQFLIQYYNGEERAKGNILERFSAQQFPDLHSELNLSSLELGDSALYFCASSVDSGNTIYFGEGSWLTVV.

V is TRBV27 and J is TRBJ2-3; 9 nucleotides align to TRBD1. Germline V lookup: CDR1 MNHEY, CDR2 SMNVEV (reference sequence). V lost 9 bases and J lost 5; bases outside the gene matches: 9. The CDR3 contains 14 residues. The CDR3 is CASVPQGAGDTQYF. In DNA, the CDR3 is TGTGCCAGTGTACCACAGGGGGCGGGAGATACGCAGTATTTT.

The rearrangement uses TRBV6-4 and TRBJ1-5; tentatively, D is TRBD1 (5 bases). Trimming cost V 4 bases and J 6 bases, with 16 bases left between them. Germline CDR1 MRHNA, CDR2 SNTAGT. The CDR3 extends over 15 amino acids. The CDR3 nucleotides are TGTGCCAGCAGTGCCTCGGGGGGAAGTAGTCAGCCCCAGCATTTT. Protein product: CASSASGGSSQPQHF.

This sequence joins TRBV20-1 and TRBJ2-5; possibly TRBD2 for D (7 bases). CDR1 DFQATT and CDR2 SNEGSKA come from the germline V gene (reference sequence). Trimming took 3 bases from V and 7 from J, leaving 15 bases between them. This CDR3 spans 13 amino acids. CDR3 sequence (DNA): TGCAGTGCTAGTATACAGGGAGGGGGGACCCAGTACTTC. Residues: CSASIQGGGTQYF.

The V and J genes are TRBV3-1 (or the pseudogene TRBV3-2) and TRBJ1-2, with 9 nucleotides matching TRBD1. The CDR3 is 14 amino acids. CDR1 is LGHDT and CDR2 is YNNKEL in the germline V gene (reference sequence). J was trimmed by 7 bases and V by 4 bases; bases with no gene match: 7. This chain's CDR3 is CASSLPGQGFGYTF. The CDR3 coding sequence is TGTGCCAGCAGCCTCCCGGGACAGGGATTTGGCTACACCTTC.

This rearrangement joins TRBV6-5 to TRBJ1-5; D remains ambiguous. CDR1 is MNHEY, CDR2 SVGAGI, per germline. V lost 4 bases and J 0 bases, leaving 10 bases between the germline ends. The CDR3 covers 15 residues. For the CDR3, the DNA is TGTGCCAGCAGTTCCTCGGGGTATAGCAATCAGCCCCAGCATTTT. It is translated as CASSSSGYSNQPQHF.

The rearrangement uses TRBV6-5 and TRBJ1-4, with D unclear. This CDR3 is built from 13 residues. V lost 6 bases, J lost 3 bases, and 8 bases lay in between. Germline V lookup: CDR1 MNHEY, CDR2 SVGAGI. This CDR3 is CASRPGPNEKLFF. CDR3 coding DNA: TGTGCCAGCAGACCGGGTCCTAATGAAAAACTGTTTTTT.

V gene TRBV12-5 combines with J gene TRBJ1-6; perhaps TRBD1 as D (6 bases). Germline V CDR1 and CDR2: LGHNT, FRNRAP. This CDR3 spans 20 amino acids. V shed 5 bases and J shed 7 bases, with 30 bases lying between them. The CDR3 is CASGIPPRGEVGAWNSPLHF. CDR3 sequence (DNA): TGTGCTAGTGGTATACCCCCTAGGGGTGAGGTGGGGGCTTGGAATTCACCCCTCCACTTT. Combining the CDR3 with reference TRBV12-5 and TRBJ1-6 gives the whole variable domain DARVTQTPRHKVTEMGQEVTMRCQPILGHNTVFWYRQTMMQGLELLAYFRNRAPLDDSGMPKDRFSAEMPDATLATLKIQPSEPRDSAVYFCASGIPPRGEVGAWNSPLHFGNGTRLTVT.

The rearrangement uses TRBV7-2 and TRBJ1-1; D not certain. CDR1 SGHTA and CDR2 FQGNSA come from the germline V gene. This CDR3 contains 13 residues. V gave up 1 base and J gave up 8 bases, with 11 bases separating them. The CDR3 loop is CASSLVGLSEAFF. DNA for the CDR3: TGTGCCAGCAGCTTAGTCGGGTTGAGCGAAGCTTTCTTT. Filled out from reference TRBV7-2 and TRBJ1-1, the complete variable domain reads GAGVSQSPSNKVTEKGKDVELRCDPISGHTALYWYRQSLGQGLEFLIYFQGNSAPDKSGLPSDRFSAERTGGSVSTLTIQRTQQEDSAVYLCASSLVGLSEAFFGQGTRLTVV.

This sequence joins TRBV12-3 or TRBV12-4 and TRBJ1-1; D remains unclear. Trimming stripped 5 bases from V and 8 bases from J, with 12 bases between. CDR3 length: 12 amino acids. The CDR3 sequence is CASSLSRSEAFF. CDR3 nucleotides: TGTGCCAGCAGTCTTTCCCGAAGCGAAGCTTTCTTT.

This clone was counted between two and nine times. At one end the junction does not follow the germline gene, possibly because of a read error. The J gene is TRBJ2-7, the V gene TRBV7-9; 12 bases map to TRBD2. The CDR3 is 12 amino acids. Germline V gives CDR1 SEHNR, CDR2 FQNEAQ (reference sequence). In DNA form, the CDR3 reads TGTGCCAGCAGCCCCGGACTAGCGGGGACTGTCTTC. Protein sequence: CASSPGLAGTVF.

V and J are TRBV4-3 and TRBJ2-2; D is possibly TRBD1 or TRBD2 (5 bases each). Germline V gene lookup returns CDR1 LGHNA and CDR2 YSLEER. V lost 1 base and J 4 bases, leaving 13 bases between the germline ends. CDR3 length equals 16 residues. CDR3 region: CASSQGTLGVTGELFF. The CDR3 DNA is TGCGCCAGCAGCCAAGGGACTTTAGGGGTCACCGGGGAGCTGTTTTTT.

The J gene is TRBJ1-5, the V gene TRBV6-2 or TRBV6-3; possible D gene TRBD1, 5 bases. Trimming took off 2 bases at V and 0 bases at J, with 14 bases between the two ends. The germline V gene encodes CDR1 MNHEY and CDR2 SVGEGT. CDR3 length: 17 amino acids. DNA for the CDR3: TGTGCCAGCAGTTACCAGCAGGGACCTTATAGCAATCAGCCCCAGCATTTT. This codes for CASSYQQGPYSNQPQHF.

This clone was seen once. V and J are TRBV2 and TRBJ2-7; D possibly corresponds to TRBD2 (5 bases). Between the trimmed V and J ends, which lost 8 bases and 6 bases, there was a span of 11 bases. This CDR3 comprises 11 residues. Per the germline V gene, CDR1 is SNHLY and CDR2 is FYNNEI. CDR3 protein: CASEVEGEQYF. The CDR3 DNA sequence: TGTGCCAGCGAAGTAGAGGGCGAGCAGTACTTC.

The V gene is TRBV9, the J gene TRBJ2-1; TRBD2 matches at 9 bases. The V segment lost 3 bases and the J segment 1 base; nucleotides outside the gene matches: 8. Germline lookup yields CDR1 SGDLS and CDR2 YYNGEE. This CDR3 spans 17 amino acids. CDR3 protein: CASSGGSGRASYNEQFF. CDR3 nucleotide sequence: TGTGCCAGCAGCGGGGGTAGCGGGAGAGCGTCCTACAATGAGCAGTTCTTC.

The V and J genes are TRBV6-5 and TRBJ2-7; D is ambiguous. V lost 6 bases and J 3 bases, leaving 9 bases between the germline ends. The CDR3 loop spans 12 amino acids. CDR1 is MNHEY and CDR2 is SVGAGI in the germline V gene. This CDR3 reads CASSDRFYEQYF. CDR3 in DNA: TGTGCCAGCAGCGACCGTTTCTACGAGCAGTACTTC.

This clone was seen only once. The CDR3 region is CATSRDLGTAANYGYTF. The DNA for the CDR3 is TGTGCCACCAGCAGAGATCTTGGGACCGCAGCTAACTATGGCTACACCTTC. V is TRBV15 and J is TRBJ1-2, with a weak D call TRBD1 (5 bases). Trimming removed 0 bases from V and 0 bases from J, with 14 bases in between. Germline V gene sequence: CDR1 LNHNV, CDR2 YYDKDF (reference sequence). The CDR3 covers 17 residues.

The chain has TRBV30 and TRBJ1-6; 7 nucleotides line up with TRBD1. The CDR3 runs 13 residues. In germline, CDR1 is GTSNPN, CDR2 SVGIG (reference sequence). V was clipped by 2 bases and J by 8 bases; unmatched bases: 3. The CDR3 reads CAWSFDRDSPLHF. The CDR3 coding sequence is TGTGCCTGGAGTTTCGACAGGGATTCACCCCTCCACTTT.

V usage is TRBV15 and J usage is TRBJ2-7; 9 positions match TRBD2. Unmatched junction bases numbered 6, after V lost 5 bases and J lost 4 bases. CDR3 length equals 14 residues. CDR1 and CDR2 from the germline V gene are LNHNV and YYDKDF (reference sequence). Written as DNA, the CDR3 is TGTGCCACCAGCCCTAGCGGGACTCGTTACGAGCAGTACTTC. Protein product: CATSPSGTRYEQYF.

V gene TRBV6-2 or TRBV6-3 combines with J gene TRBJ1-2; a weak D match, TRBD1 (5 bases). The V end lost 6 bases, the J end lost 8 bases, and 16 bases lay between the germline ends. The length of the CDR3 is 13 residues. Germline CDR1 and CDR2: MNHEY and SVGEGT. Written as DNA, the CDR3 is TGTGCCAGCAGCAGGGTCCCAGTGAGGGGCTACACCTTC. It is translated as CASSRVPVRGYTF.

The chain couples TRBV5-4 to TRBJ1-1; unclear D gene. The CDR3 runs 14 residues. CDR1 is SGHNT, CDR2 YYREEE, per germline (reference sequence). With 2 bases removed from V and 0 bases from J, the gap between germline ends came to 8 bases. CDR3 bases: TGTGCCAGCAGCTTCGGACCATTGAACACTGAAGCTTTCTTT. Translation: CASSFGPLNTEAFF.